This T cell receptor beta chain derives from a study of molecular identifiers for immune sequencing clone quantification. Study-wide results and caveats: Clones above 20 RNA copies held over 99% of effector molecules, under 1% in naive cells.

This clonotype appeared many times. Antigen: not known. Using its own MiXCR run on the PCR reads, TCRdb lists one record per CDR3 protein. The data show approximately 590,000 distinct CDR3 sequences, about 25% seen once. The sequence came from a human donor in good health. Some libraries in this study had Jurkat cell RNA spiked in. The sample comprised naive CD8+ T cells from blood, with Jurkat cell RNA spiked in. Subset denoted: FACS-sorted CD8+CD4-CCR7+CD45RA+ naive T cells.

In DNA, the CDR3 is TGTGCCAGCAGTGGCCTGACTTATGAAGCTTTCTTT. This encodes CASSGLTYEAFF. The chain employs TRBV2 and TRBJ1-1; no definite D call. This CDR3 has 12 residues. Germline loops: CDR1 SNHLY, CDR2 FYNNEI. The V and J ends lost 4 bases and 7 bases respectively, with 10 bases between them.